This TCR beta chain came from a study of early T cells in non-severe SARS-CoV-2 infection. V was pared by 5 bases and J by 0 bases, with 2 bases of the junction left unmatched. The CDR3 consists of 15 residues. The germline gives CDR1 SGHNT, CDR2 YENEEA. Unique molecular identifiers were added to individual cDNA molecules. Via MiXCR, TCRdb re-called the 5' RACE reads, giving one row per CDR3 protein. The table shows 46,000 or so distinct CDR3 sequences, with roughly 7.3% occurring only once. Study results and limitations: Clonotype matching in VDJdb favored anti-spike CD8 responses and did not capture private and CD4 specificities.

This clonotype was seen more than once but under ten times. As yet, its antigen is unknown. This receptor was taken from an adult who was a healthcare worker with PCR-confirmed SARS-CoV-2 infection or an uninfected control (not recorded which). Sequencing was performed on whole blood. The chain joins TRBV11-3 to TRBJ2-1; TRBD1 matches 9 bases. The DNA for the CDR3 is TGTGCCAGCAGCCCGGGACAGGGCTCCTACAATGAGCAGTTCTTC. Protein: CASSPGQGSYNEQFF.